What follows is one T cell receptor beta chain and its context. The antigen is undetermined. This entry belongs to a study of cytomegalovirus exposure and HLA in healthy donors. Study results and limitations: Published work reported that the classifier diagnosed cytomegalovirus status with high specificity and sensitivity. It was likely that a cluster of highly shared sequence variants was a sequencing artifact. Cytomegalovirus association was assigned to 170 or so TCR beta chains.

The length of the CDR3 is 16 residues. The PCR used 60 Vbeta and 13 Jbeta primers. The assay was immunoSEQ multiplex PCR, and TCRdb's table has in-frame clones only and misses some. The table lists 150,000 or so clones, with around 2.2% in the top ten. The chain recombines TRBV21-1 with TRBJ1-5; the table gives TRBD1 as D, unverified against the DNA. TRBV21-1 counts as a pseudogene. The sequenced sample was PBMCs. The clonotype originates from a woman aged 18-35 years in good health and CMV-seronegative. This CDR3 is CASSKQNRGSNQPQHF. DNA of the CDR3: TGTGCCAGCAGCAAACAAAACAGGGGTAGCAATCAGCCCCAGCATTTT.